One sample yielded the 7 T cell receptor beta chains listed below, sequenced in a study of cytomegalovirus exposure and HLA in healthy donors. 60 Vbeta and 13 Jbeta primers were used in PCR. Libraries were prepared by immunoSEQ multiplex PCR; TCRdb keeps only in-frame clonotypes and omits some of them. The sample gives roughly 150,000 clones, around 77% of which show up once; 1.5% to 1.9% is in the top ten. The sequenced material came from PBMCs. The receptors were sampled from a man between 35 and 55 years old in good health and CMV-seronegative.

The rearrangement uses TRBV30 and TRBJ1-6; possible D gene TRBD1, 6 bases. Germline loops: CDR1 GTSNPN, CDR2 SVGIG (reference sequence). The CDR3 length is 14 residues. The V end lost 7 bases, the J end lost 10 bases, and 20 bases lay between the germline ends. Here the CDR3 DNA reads TGTGCCTTGCAAGGGGGGGGGCTTGGATCACCCCTCCACTTT. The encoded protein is CALQGGGLGSPLHF.

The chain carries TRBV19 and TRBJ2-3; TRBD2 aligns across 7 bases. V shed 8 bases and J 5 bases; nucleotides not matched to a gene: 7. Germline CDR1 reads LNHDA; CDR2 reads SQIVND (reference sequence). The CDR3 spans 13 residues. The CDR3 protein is CASGRGVGDTQYF. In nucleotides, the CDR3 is TGTGCCAGTGGGAGGGGTGTGGGAGATACGCAGTATTTT. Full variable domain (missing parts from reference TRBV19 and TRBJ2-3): DGGITQSPKYLFRKEGQNVTLSCEQNLNHDAMYWYRQDPGQGLRLIYYSQIVNDFQKGDIAEGYSVSREKKESFPLTVTSAQKNPTAFYLCASGRGVGDTQYFGPGTRLTVL.

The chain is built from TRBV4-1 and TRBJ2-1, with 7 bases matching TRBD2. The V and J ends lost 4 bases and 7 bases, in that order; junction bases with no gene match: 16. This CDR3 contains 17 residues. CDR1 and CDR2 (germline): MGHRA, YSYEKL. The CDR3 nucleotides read TGCGCCAGCAGCCGGGGCGGTCTAGCGGTGCTAGGTAATGAGCAGTTCTTC. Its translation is CASSRGGLAVLGNEQFF.

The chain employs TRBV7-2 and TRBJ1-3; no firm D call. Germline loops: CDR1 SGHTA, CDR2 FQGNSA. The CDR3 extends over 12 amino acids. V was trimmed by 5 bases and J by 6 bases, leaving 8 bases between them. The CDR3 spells CASSPHINTIYF. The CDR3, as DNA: TGTGCCAGCAGCCCCCACATAAACACCATATATTTT.

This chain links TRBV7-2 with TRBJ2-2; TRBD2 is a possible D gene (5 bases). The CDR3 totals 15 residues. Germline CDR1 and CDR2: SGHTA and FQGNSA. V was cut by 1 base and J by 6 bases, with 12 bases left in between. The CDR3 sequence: CASSLGQNGAGELFF. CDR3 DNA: TGTGCCAGCAGCTTAGGTCAAAACGGGGCCGGGGAGCTGTTTTTT.

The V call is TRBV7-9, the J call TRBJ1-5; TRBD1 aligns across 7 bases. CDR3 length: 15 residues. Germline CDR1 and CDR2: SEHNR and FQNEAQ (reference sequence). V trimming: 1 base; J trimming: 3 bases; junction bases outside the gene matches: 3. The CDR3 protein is CASSLGQGDNQPQHF. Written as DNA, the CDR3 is TGTGCCAGCAGCTTAGGTCAGGGGGACAATCAGCCCCAGCATTTT.

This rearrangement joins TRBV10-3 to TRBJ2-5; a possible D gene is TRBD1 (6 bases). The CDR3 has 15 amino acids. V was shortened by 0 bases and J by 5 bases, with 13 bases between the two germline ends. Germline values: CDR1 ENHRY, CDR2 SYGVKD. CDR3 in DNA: TGTGCCATCAGTGAGTCAGTGGGGGCCGGCGAGACCCAGTACTTC. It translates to CAISESVGAGETQYF.